The 9 T cell receptor beta chains below come from one sample, sequenced in a study of shared clonotypes between healthy human individuals. The protocol was immunoSEQ multiplex PCR, while the TCRdb copy is restricted to in-frame clones and leaves out a portion. The data contain some 2 million clones, approximately 94% of them singletons. CD8 cells classed as naive were CD45RO-negative and positively selected for CCR7, excluding terminally differentiated effector memory CD45RA+ cells. Sequencing was performed on naive CD8+ T cells sorted from blood. These receptors were collected from a man aged 18-30 years in good health.

The chain couples TRBV11-2 to TRBJ1-1; tentative D call: TRBD1 (6 bases). The CDR3 loop spans 14 amino acids. Germline V lookup: CDR1 SGHAT, CDR2 FQNNGV. The V end was cut by 5 bases, the J end by 4 bases, with 14 bases between. This CDR3 reads CASSLAGVGTEAFF. For the CDR3, the DNA is TGTGCCAGCAGCCTCGCAGGGGTGGGCACTGAAGCTTTCTTT. The full variable domain, completed using reference TRBV11-2 and TRBJ1-1, is EAGVAQSPRYKIIEKRQSVAFWCNPISGHATLYWYQQILGQGPKLLIQFQNNGVVDDSQLPKDRFSAERLKGVDSTLKIQPAKLEDSAVYLCASSLAGVGTEAFFGQGTRLTVV.

V usage is TRBV6-6 and J usage is TRBJ1-2; 10 bases match TRBD1. There are 14 residues in the CDR3. The V segment lost 4 bases and the J segment 6 bases; nucleotides outside the gene matches: 5. Looked up from germline, CDR1 is MNHNY and CDR2 is SVGAGI (reference sequence). The CDR3 region is CASSFPGTGDGYTF. DNA of the CDR3: TGTGCCAGCAGTTTCCCCGGGACAGGGGATGGCTACACCTTC.

The J gene is TRBJ1-1, the V gene TRBV2; a possible D gene is TRBD1 (5 bases). V gave up 6 bases and J gave up 7 bases, with 12 bases separating them. Per germline, CDR1 SNHLY and CDR2 FYNNEI. This CDR3 has 12 amino acids. CDR3 protein: CASSRDQNEAFF. The CDR3 DNA follows: TGTGCCAGCAGCCGGGACCAAAATGAAGCTTTCTTT.

CDR3 bases: TGTGCCAGCAGAATGGACGGATACCAAGAGACCCAGTACTTC. Translation gives CASRMDGYQETQYF. The chain employs TRBV28 and TRBJ2-5; unclear D gene. In germline, CDR1 is MDHEN, CDR2 SYDVKM. Deletions cut 6 bases from V and 0 bases from J, with 11 bases between. This CDR3 has 14 amino acids.

V usage is TRBV4-3 and J usage is TRBJ2-5, with D hard to call. The CDR3 spans 12 residues. Trimming took off 0 bases at V and 7 bases at J, with 6 bases between the two ends. Germline assignment: CDR1 LGHNA and CDR2 YSLEER. The CDR3 DNA reads as TGCGCCAGCAGCCAAGACTGGGGGACCCAGTACTTC. Encoded protein: CASSQDWGTQYF.

The rearrangement joins TRBV9 to TRBJ2-7, with 11 bases aligning to TRBD2. Germline CDR1 SGDLS, CDR2 YYNGEE. The CDR3 spans 16 residues. Losses at the gene ends were 2 bases for V and 1 base for J; bases not matched to a gene: 5. The CDR3, as DNA: TGTGCCAGCAGCGTGTTCCCTAGCGGGGGGTCCTACGAGCAGTACTTC. Translated: CASSVFPSGGSYEQYF.

The chain joins TRBV11-2 to TRBJ2-3; no reliable D call. The CDR3 extends over 14 amino acids. Trimming stripped 0 bases from V and 4 bases from J, with 8 bases between. Germline CDR1 is SGHAT and CDR2 is FQNNGV. The CDR3 region is CASSLESRADTQYF. CDR3 bases: TGTGCCAGCAGCTTAGAGAGCCGGGCAGATACGCAGTATTTT.

CDR3 coding DNA: TGTGCCAGCAGCGTAGGGCTGATCTCCGAGCAGTACTTC. Translation: CASSVGLISEQYF. The V call is TRBV9, the J call TRBJ2-7; D not resolved. The CDR3 spans 13 residues. V lost 0 bases, J lost 6 bases, and 10 bases lay in between. CDR1 SGDLS and CDR2 YYNGEE come from the germline V gene.

This chain uses TRBV11-2 with TRBJ2-7; 10 nucleotides line up with TRBD2. The CDR3 covers 16 residues. The V segment lost 2 bases and the J segment 4 bases; nucleotides outside the gene matches: 8. The germline V gene has CDR1 SGHAT and CDR2 FQNNGV. The CDR3 spells CASSLREVAGGYEQYF. The CDR3 DNA follows: TGTGCCAGCAGCTTAAGGGAGGTAGCGGGAGGATACGAGCAGTACTTC. The whole variable domain, remainder taken from reference TRBV11-2 and TRBJ2-7, is EAGVAQSPRYKIIEKRQSVAFWCNPISGHATLYWYQQILGQGPKLLIQFQNNGVVDDSQLPKDRFSAERLKGVDSTLKIQPAKLEDSAVYLCASSLREVAGGYEQYFGPGTRLTVT.